The rows below give T cell receptor beta chains drawn from one sample of a study of blood T cell repertoires in COVID-19. Libraries were prepared by immunoSEQ multiplex PCR; TCRdb keeps only in-frame clonotypes and omits some of them. The table records about 74,000 clones, 84% of them present only once. Sequenced sample: peripheral blood. The receptors here all came from a man between 65 and 85 years old with acute or convalescent COVID-19. CDR3s leave out the opening cysteine and the closing phenylalanine or tryptophan.

V gene | CDR3 protein
TRBV30 | AWSTGGSYNEQF
TRBV3-1/TRBV3-2 | ASSYQGGEQY
TRBV2 | ASSAGSGIRYNSYEQY
TRBV5-6 | ASSSGGRTGELF
TRBV27 | ASRLSSGNTIY
TRBV2 | ASSVYRNEKLF
TRBV5-1 | ASSLPGGYGYT
TRBV6-2/TRBV6-3 | ASSFGLRGDTEAF
TRBV7-2 | ASSLVGGNTEAF
TRBV7-3 | ASSQDRGSPGELF
TRBV2 | ASSTDRAGGYT
TRBV28 | ASCQYRVNYGYT
TRBV5-8 | ASSPKGAEQY
TRBV18 | ASSRETSGSIVEQF
TRBV18 | ASSPLSEGLAGANVLT
TRBV28 | ASQPGGNTGELF
TRBV2 | ASSVPGTGRNQPQH
TRBV7-2 | ASSLGPGQGNGYT
TRBV19 | ASTGSSYNEQF
TRBV6-5 | ASSYSGSSGNTIY
TRBV6-5 | ASRQQGPSGNTIY
TRBV7-3 | ASSPGQVNGPVPGSEAF
TRBV5-1 | ASSLVGTGGSFDEQY
TRBV19 | ASSMDRAYEQY
TRBV7-8 | ASSIGQANTGELF
TRBV29-1 | SVISGSDTQY
TRBV9 | ASSLGAVANYGYT
TRBV7-3 | ASSLSGTGELF
TRBV7-2 | ASSLGGQGRYGYT
TRBV28 | ASARGYEKLF
TRBV6-1 | ASSEAQVWADTQY
TRBV28 | ASSSGQATGELF
TRBV7-2 | ASSLALTANTEAF